The 20 T cell receptor beta chains listed next were all sequenced from one sample in a study of blood T cell repertoires in COVID-19. This table comes from immunoSEQ multiplex PCR, and its TCRdb copy is limited to in-frame clones, with some not included. Of approximately 330,000 clones listed, over 85% are singletons. The sample consisted of PBMCs or T cells enriched from blood (not recorded which). These TCRs come from a woman in her 30s who had recovered from COVID-19.

CDR3 loop: CASSPSAQTYEQYF. DNA of the CDR3: TGTGCCAGCAGCCCGTCAGCGCAGACCTACGAGCAGTACTTC. The rearrangement uses TRBV6-5 and TRBJ2-7; D not resolved. Per the germline V gene, CDR1 is MNHEY and CDR2 is SVGAGI. The CDR3 loop spans 14 amino acids. The ends were cut back, 6 bases at V and 2 bases at J, with 14 bases in the middle.

V gene TRBV6-1 combines with J gene TRBJ1-3, with D maybe TRBD1 (6 bases). Germline-derived CDR1 and CDR2 are MNHNS and SASEGT. Trimming cost V 3 bases and J 0 bases, with 12 bases left between them. This CDR3 has 16 amino acids. CDR3 in amino acids: CASSDGGAHSGNTIYF. The CDR3 nucleotides are TGTGCCAGCAGTGATGGGGGGGCCCACTCTGGAAACACCATATATTTT.

This clone has a single count. The rearrangement joins TRBV1 to TRBJ2-7; the D segment call TRBD2 is taken from the table without a DNA check. TRBV1 is deemed a pseudogene. This CDR3 has 14 residues. This CDR3 is CTSSPPSGSHEQYF. CDR3 bases: TGCACCAGCAGCCCCCCTTCGGGTTCCCACGAGCAGTACTTC.

This clone showed up just once. V usage is TRBV19 and J usage is TRBJ2-3; TRBD1 aligns across 8 bases. This CDR3 is built from 15 residues. Trimming cost V 5 bases and J 2 bases; bases outside gene matches: 6. Germline V gene sequence: CDR1 LNHDA, CDR2 SQIVND (reference sequence). The CDR3: CASSLYRGTTDTQYF. In DNA, the CDR3 is TGTGCCAGTAGTCTATACAGGGGGACCACAGATACGCAGTATTTT.

This sequence joins TRBV5-1 and TRBJ1-1; TRBD1 agrees at 9 bases. The CDR3 spans 15 residues. Trimming took 5 bases from V and 3 from J; bases not matched to a gene: 8. Germline CDR1 reads SGHRS; CDR2 reads YFSETQ. The CDR3 coding sequence is TGCGCCAGCAGTCCCACAGGGGGCGCGTACACTGAAGCTTTCTTT. Its protein is CASSPTGGAYTEAFF.

The CDR3 spells CASSLGFGLAGGKSYNEQFF. As DNA, the CDR3 is TGTGCCAGCAGTTTGGGGTTCGGGCTAGCGGGAGGGAAATCCTACAATGAGCAGTTCTTC. The V gene is TRBV28, the J gene TRBJ2-1; 12 bases are a match to TRBD2. The trim removed 3 bases at V and 1 base at J, leaving 13 bases unmatched. CDR1 is MDHEN and CDR2 is SYDVKM in the germline V gene. This CDR3 contains 20 residues. The full variable domain, rest sourced from reference TRBV28 and TRBJ2-1, is DVKVTQSSRYLVKRTGEKVFLECVQDMDHENMFWYRQDPGLGLRLIYFSYDVKMKEKGDIPEGYSVSREKKERFSLILESASTNQTSMYLCASSLGFGLAGGKSYNEQFFGPGTRLTVL.

The V call is TRBV19, the J call TRBJ1-4; 8 bases are shared with TRBD1. V lost 0 bases, J lost 4 bases, and 1 base stayed unmatched. This CDR3 has 15 residues. Germline CDR1 reads LNHDA; CDR2 reads SQIVND (reference sequence). The CDR3 DNA reads TGTGCCAGTAGTATAGACGACAGGGGTAATGAAAAACTGTTTTTT. This codes for CASSIDDRGNEKLFF.

The chain has TRBV5-1 and TRBJ1-1, with TRBD1 matching over 10 bases. V lost 1 base and J lost 1; bases outside the gene matches: 4. The CDR3 runs to 16 residues. The germline V gene has CDR1 SGHRS and CDR2 YFSETQ. The CDR3 coding sequence is TGCGCCAGCAGCTTGAGATGGACAGGGGGGAACACTGAAGCTTTCTTT. Translating it yields CASSLRWTGGNTEAFF.

This clone showed up just once. The gene calls are TRBV19 and TRBJ1-5; tentative D call: TRBD1 (5 bases). CDR1 and CDR2 from the germline V gene are LNHDA and SQIVND (reference sequence). This CDR3 has 14 residues. V was clipped by 2 bases and J by 7 bases, with 12 bases between them. CDR3 in amino acids: CASSIPGVGQPQHF. The CDR3 DNA sequence: TGTGCCAGTAGTATACCGGGGGTTGGACAGCCCCAGCATTTT.

The CDR3 DNA is TGTGCCAGTAGTATAGGACCGCCGGGACAGGGTTGGAGCTACACCTTC. This translates into CASSIGPPGQGWSYTF. The chain combines TRBV19 with TRBJ1-2, with 9 positions matching TRBD1. This CDR3 has 16 residues. V trimming: 1 base; J trimming: 9 bases; junction bases outside the gene matches: 12. The germline V gene encodes CDR1 LNHDA and CDR2 SQIVND (reference sequence).

This clone turned up a few times. The chain carries TRBV11-2 and TRBJ2-7, with 7 nucleotides matching TRBD1. V gave up 0 bases and J gave up 0 bases; unmatched junction bases: 5. There are 16 residues in the CDR3. Germline V gene data show CDR1 as SGHAT and CDR2 as FQNNGV. CDR3 residues: CASSLDPTGSSYEQYF. In DNA, the CDR3 is TGTGCCAGCAGCTTAGATCCGACAGGGAGCTCCTACGAGCAGTACTTC.

The CDR3 loop is CASSPLGGGKLFF. For the CDR3, the DNA is TGTGCCAGCAGCCCTTTAGGGGGTGGAAAACTGTTTTTT. The rearrangement uses TRBV14 and TRBJ1-4; D is possibly TRBD1 (6 bases). With 4 bases removed from V and 10 bases from J, the gap between germline ends came to 13 bases. The CDR3 is made up of 13 amino acids. Germline V lookup: CDR1 SGHDN, CDR2 FVKESK. Based on the CDR3 plus reference TRBV14 and TRBJ1-4, the full variable domain is EAGVTQFPSHSVIEKGQTVTLRCDPISGHDNLYWYRRVMGKEIKFLLHFVKESKQDESGMPNNRFLAERTGGTYSTLKVQPAELEDSGVYFCASSPLGGGKLFFGSGTQLSVL.

The chain couples TRBV5-6 to TRBJ2-7; 8 positions agree with TRBD1. The CDR3 totals 14 residues. V lost 0 bases and J lost 3; bases outside the gene matches: 2. CDR1 and CDR2 from the germline V gene are SGHDT and YYEEEE. CDR3 in DNA: TGTGCCAGCAGCTTGGCAGGGGGCCTCTACGAGCAGTACTTC. It encodes CASSLAGGLYEQYF.

The rearrangement uses TRBV11-2 and TRBJ2-7, with 10 nucleotides matching TRBD1. J gave up 3 bases and V 5 bases, and 10 bases lay outside the gene matches. In germline, CDR1 is SGHAT, CDR2 FQNNGV. The CDR3 has 16 residues. CDR3 sequence (DNA): TGTGCCAGCAGCACCTACGGGACAGGGGATATCTACGAGCAGTACTTC. Amino acid sequence: CASSTYGTGDIYEQYF.

The CDR3 here is CASSFGTGITDTQYF. The CDR3 DNA is TGTGCCAGCAGCTTTGGGACAGGGATAACAGATACGCAGTATTTT. V is TRBV11-3 and J is TRBJ2-3; TRBD1 matches at 9 bases. CDR1 is SGHNT, CDR2 YENEEA, per germline. V was pared by 3 bases and J by 3 bases, with 4 bases of the junction left unmatched. The CDR3 has 15 amino acids.

The V call is TRBV19, the J call TRBJ2-3; 8 bases match TRBD2. The CDR3 has 15 residues. The V gene end was trimmed by 3 bases and the J gene end by 4 bases; junction bases not matched to a gene: 6. The germline CDR1 and CDR2 sequences are LNHDA and SQIVND (reference sequence). The CDR3 is CASSIGGRSADTQYF. The DNA for the CDR3 is TGTGCCAGTAGTATCGGCGGGAGGAGCGCAGATACGCAGTATTTT.

CDR3 bases: TGTGCCAGCAGCTTATATGCTTTTCCGGGAGCAGTCTACGAGCAGTACTTC. As protein: CASSLYAFPGAVYEQYF. The chain joins TRBV5-4 to TRBJ2-7; D possibly corresponds to TRBD2 (6 bases). Germline CDR1 SGHNT, CDR2 YYREEE (reference sequence). V dropped 2 bases and J dropped 3 bases, with 21 bases sitting between them. This CDR3 is built from 17 residues.

This sequence joins TRBV2 and TRBJ2-1; TRBD1 matches 9 bases. V dropped 7 bases and J dropped 6; count of bases not matched to a gene: 10. The CDR3 has 15 amino acids. Germline CDR1 is SNHLY and CDR2 is FYNNEI. The CDR3 DNA follows: TGTGCCAGCATTGATGGGACAGGGTCGCTCAATGAGCAGTTCTTC. This encodes CASIDGTGSLNEQFF.

V and J are TRBV18 and TRBJ1-4; 9 nucleotides agree with TRBD1. With V trimmed by 2 bases and J by 11 bases, 9 bases remained unmatched. CDR1 and CDR2 from the germline V gene are KGHSH and LQKENI. This CDR3 has 15 amino acids. The CDR3 loop reads CASSPGGQGGKKLFF. The CDR3 DNA sequence: TGTGCCAGCTCACCAGGGGGACAGGGAGGAAAGAAACTGTTTTTT.

The chain links TRBV7-9 to TRBJ2-3; no reliable D call. Trimming removed 2 bases from V and 6 bases from J, with 9 bases in between. Looked up from germline, CDR1 is SEHNR and CDR2 is FQNEAQ (reference sequence). This CDR3 is built from 13 residues. In DNA, the CDR3 is TGTGCCAGCAGCTTACGCCAGGTGGATACGCAGTATTTT. Translating gives CASSLRQVDTQYF.